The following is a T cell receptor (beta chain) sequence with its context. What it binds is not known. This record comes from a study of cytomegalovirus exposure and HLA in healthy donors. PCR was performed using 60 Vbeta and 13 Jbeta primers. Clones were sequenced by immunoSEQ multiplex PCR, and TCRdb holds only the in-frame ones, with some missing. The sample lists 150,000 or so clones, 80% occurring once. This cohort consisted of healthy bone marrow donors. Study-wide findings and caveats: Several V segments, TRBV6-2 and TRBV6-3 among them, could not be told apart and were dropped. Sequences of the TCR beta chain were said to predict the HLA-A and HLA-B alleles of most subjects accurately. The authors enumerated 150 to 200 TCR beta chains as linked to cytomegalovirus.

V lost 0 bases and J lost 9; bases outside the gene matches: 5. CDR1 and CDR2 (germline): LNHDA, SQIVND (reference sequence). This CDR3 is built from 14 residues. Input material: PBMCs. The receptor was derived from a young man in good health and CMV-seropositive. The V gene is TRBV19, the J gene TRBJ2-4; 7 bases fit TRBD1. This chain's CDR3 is CASSIETGWAIQYF. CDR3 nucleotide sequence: TGTGCCAGTAGTATAGAGACAGGGTGGGCCATTCAGTACTTC. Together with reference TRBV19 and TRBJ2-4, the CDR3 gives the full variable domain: DGGITQSPKYLFRKEGQNVTLSCEQNLNHDAMYWYRQDPGQGLRLIYYSQIVNDFQKGDIAEGYSVSREKKESFPLTVTSAQKNPTAFYLCASSIETGWAIQYFGAGTRLSVL.